This TCR beta chain was recovered during a study of patients and donors after allogeneic stem cell transplantation. This CDR3 is built from 16 residues. V lost 4 bases, J lost 0 bases, and 5 bases stayed unmatched. Germline V gene lookup returns CDR1 SGHDN and CDR2 FVKESK. A single record per CDR3 protein comes from TCRdb applying MiXCR to the RT-PCR reads. The repertoire includes about a million distinct CDR3 sequences, about a sixth of them detected once, and around 5.5% sits in the top ten. This TCR was sampled from a human donor who was either an allogeneic HSCT recipient or a stem cell or donor lymphocyte infusion donor (not recorded which). It is not recorded whose cells these are; they may come from a transplant donor. The sample was blood, either unsorted or a sorted T cell fraction (not recorded which). This sequence joins TRBV14 and TRBJ2-5, with 10 nucleotides matching TRBD2. This chain's CDR3 is CASSPTSGRYQETQYF. In DNA form, the CDR3 reads TGTGCCAGCAGCCCGACTAGCGGGCGCTACCAAGAGACCCAGTACTTC.